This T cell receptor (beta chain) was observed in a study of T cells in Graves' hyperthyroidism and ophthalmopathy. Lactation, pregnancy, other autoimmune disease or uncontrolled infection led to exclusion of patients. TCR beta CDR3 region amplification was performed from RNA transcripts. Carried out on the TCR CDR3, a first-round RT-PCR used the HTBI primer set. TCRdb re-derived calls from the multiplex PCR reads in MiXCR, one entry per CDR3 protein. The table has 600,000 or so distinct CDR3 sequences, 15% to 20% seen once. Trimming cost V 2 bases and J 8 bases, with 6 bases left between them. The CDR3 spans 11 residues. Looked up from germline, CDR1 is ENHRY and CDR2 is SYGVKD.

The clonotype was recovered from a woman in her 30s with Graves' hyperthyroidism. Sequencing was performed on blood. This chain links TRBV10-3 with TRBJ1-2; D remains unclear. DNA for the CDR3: TGTGCCATCAGTGAGGAGAGGGGCTACACCTTC. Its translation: CAISEERGYTF.